A single sample gave rise to the 28 T cell receptor beta chains below, sequenced in a study of a mutant IDH1 vaccine in newly diagnosed glioma (dated by TCRdb to about 2021). No antigen has been assigned to these receptors. The library was generated by the immunoSEQ multiplex PCR assay. Not all clones reach the TCRdb copy of this immuneACCESS table, which keeps in-frame sequences only. Checked studies attribute under half of the gap to unresolved V genes and leave the rest unexplained. A total of roughly 51,000 clones appear in this sample, 80% to 85% of them only once. The top ten clonotypes cover approximately 3.6% of the sample. This sample's time point label indicates: week 5, during vaccination. Each vaccine dose was 300 ug of a 20-mer mutant IDH1 peptide in Montanide, given subcutaneously with topical imiquimod. Sequenced material: PBMCs, taken from a glioma patient whose treatment included an IDH1 peptide vaccine. These receptors originate from a man under 40 with glioma.

This clone has a single count. The V gene is TRBV6-5, the J gene TRBJ2-7; D is unresolved. Trimming removed 0 bases from V and 2 bases from J, with 8 bases in between. Germline V gives CDR1 MNHEY, CDR2 SVGAGI. The CDR3 has 14 amino acids. CDR3 coding DNA: TGTGCCAGCAGTTACTCATCGCAGCCCTACGAGCAGTACTTC. This sequence encodes CASSYSSQPYEQYF.

The chain recombines TRBV5-6 with TRBJ1-1, with unresolved D. Germline CDR1 is SGHDT and CDR2 is YYEEEE. Trimming shortened V by 0 bases and J by 2 bases, and 8 bases separated the two germline ends. This CDR3 contains 14 residues. Here the CDR3 DNA reads TGTGCCAGCAGCTTGGCCAGGATCAACACTGAAGCTTTCTTT. Translating gives CASSLARINTEAFF.

A single count supports this clone. Written as DNA, the CDR3 is TGTGCCAGCAGTCAAGATAGGGGGGGGACCGGGGAGCTGTTTTTT. This codes for CASSQDRGGTGELFF. The chain employs TRBV6-6 and TRBJ2-2; possibly TRBD2 for D (7 bases). Germline V gives CDR1 MNHNY, CDR2 SVGAGI (reference sequence). This CDR3 contains 15 residues. Deletions cut 5 bases from V and 5 bases from J, with 15 bases between.

The rearrangement uses TRBV28 and TRBJ2-1; D is perhaps TRBD1 or TRBD2 (6 bases each). This CDR3 is 16 amino acids long. Per germline, CDR1 MDHEN and CDR2 SYDVKM. Trimming stripped 2 bases from V and 6 bases from J, with 17 bases between. CDR3 loop: CASSLAWGARFNEQFF. The CDR3 DNA reads as TGTGCCAGCAGTTTAGCCTGGGGGGCCAGATTCAATGAGCAGTTCTTC.

This clone was seen once. The chain is built from TRBV11-2 and TRBJ2-3, with a weak D call TRBD2 (6 bases). The CDR3 runs to 16 residues. Trimming stripped 5 bases from V and 8 bases from J, with 23 bases between. Germline V gene lookup returns CDR1 SGHAT and CDR2 FQNNGV. DNA of the CDR3: TGTGCCAGCAGCCAGACAGCTGGCGGGGTGGTCGGTACGCAGTATTTT. Translating gives CASSQTAGGVVGTQYF.

V usage is TRBV5-1 and J usage is TRBJ1-2, with 11 nucleotides matching TRBD1. The germline CDR1 and CDR2 sequences are SGHRS and YFSETQ. This CDR3 spans 13 amino acids. J was trimmed by 8 bases and V by 4 bases; bases with no gene match: 4. Here the CDR3 reads CASSPDRGLGYTF. For the CDR3, the DNA is TGCGCCAGCAGCCCGGACAGGGGGCTGGGCTACACCTTC.

This chain connects TRBV19 to TRBJ1-1, with TRBD1 matching over 8 bases. After removal of 6 bases from V and 11 bases from J, the junction contained 14 bases not matched to a gene. Germline V CDR1 and CDR2: LNHDA, SQIVND (reference sequence). The CDR3 has 14 amino acids. The CDR3 DNA sequence: TGTGCCAGTAGGAAGACAGGGGACCTTGCGCGGGCTTTCTTT. This sequence encodes CASRKTGDLARAFF.

The chain recombines TRBV27 with TRBJ2-1, with D possibly called TRBD1 or TRBD2 (5 bases each). CDR3 length: 20 amino acids. Germline V lookup: CDR1 MNHEY, CDR2 SMNVEV (reference sequence). V shed 2 bases and J shed 0 bases, with 23 bases lying between them. The CDR3 coding sequence is TGTGCCAGCAGTTTAATCCTACTAGGGGTTGGCGTCCTCTCCTACAATGAGCAGTTCTTC. Its translation is CASSLILLGVGVLSYNEQFF.

This clone was recorded only once. This rearrangement joins TRBV6-5 to TRBJ1-1; 9 nucleotides align to TRBD1. Germline CDR1 reads MNHEY; CDR2 reads SVGAGI. This CDR3 is 14 amino acids long. J was trimmed by 10 bases and V by 6 bases; bases with no gene match: 12. The chain's CDR3 is CASRDTGGAVGAFF. The DNA of the CDR3 is TGTGCCAGCAGGGATACAGGGGGCGCGGTAGGAGCTTTCTTT.

V usage is TRBV4-1 and J usage is TRBJ1-6, with D unclear. The V end lost 3 bases, the J end lost 4 bases, and 19 bases lay between the germline ends. The V gene's germline CDR1 is MGHRA and CDR2 YSYEKL. The CDR3 extends over 18 amino acids. The DNA for the CDR3 is TGCGCCAGCAGCCAGCCAGCTCGGCAGTGGAGTTATAATTCACCCCTCCACTTT. Protein product: CASSQPARQWSYNSPLHF.

For the CDR3, the DNA is TGTGCCAGCAGCCAGGGACAGTACGAGCAGTACTTC. Its translation is CASSQGQYEQYF. The V call is TRBV7-9, the J call TRBJ2-5, with 7 positions matching TRBD1. TRBJ2-7 matches the DNA end more closely, so the J call is doubtful. The germline V gene has CDR1 SEHNR and CDR2 FQNEAQ (reference sequence). The CDR3 is 12 residues long.

The CDR3 region has the DNA TGCGCCAGTTCAGGGACAGGGGCCGGGGAGCTGTTTTTT. Amino acid sequence: CASSGTGAGELFF. The chain employs TRBV4-1 and TRBJ2-2; 10 positions match TRBD1. The junction had 4 bases not matched to a gene; V was cut back by 9 bases and J by 6 bases. CDR3 length: 13 amino acids. Germline V gene data show CDR1 as MGHRA and CDR2 as YSYEKL.

The J gene is TRBJ2-5, the V gene TRBV6-5; D may be TRBD1 or TRBD2 (5 bases each). Germline assignment: CDR1 MNHEY and CDR2 SVGAGI. The CDR3 sequence is 14 residues long. V lost 3 bases to trimming and J lost 4 bases, with 12 bases between them. CDR3 sequence: CASSYPRGAETQYF. CDR3 nucleotide sequence: TGTGCCAGCAGTTATCCCAGAGGGGCAGAGACCCAGTACTTC.

The chain joins TRBV18 to TRBJ2-1; D unresolved. Trimming removed 2 bases at V and 7 bases at J, with 6 bases between. The CDR3 sequence is 12 residues long. Germline assignment: CDR1 KGHSH and CDR2 LQKENI. CDR3 region: CASSPERNEQFF. DNA for the CDR3: TGTGCCAGCTCACCAGAGAGGAATGAGCAGTTCTTC.

The V call is TRBV7-8, the J call TRBJ2-7; TRBD1 might be the D (6 bases). CDR1 and CDR2 from the germline V gene are SGHVS and FQNEAQ. This CDR3 is built from 14 residues. V lost 3 bases to trimming and J lost 2 bases, with 11 bases between them. The chain's CDR3 is CASSFKGTTYEQYF. In nucleotides, the CDR3 is TGTGCCAGCAGCTTCAAGGGGACAACCTACGAGCAGTACTTC.

The chain couples TRBV29-1 to TRBJ2-3; D gene uncertain. The germline CDR1 and CDR2 sequences are SQVTM and ANQGSEA. The CDR3 extends over 15 amino acids. V lost 4 bases and J lost 1, with 15 bases in between. In nucleotides, the CDR3 is TGCAGCGTTGGGACCCCCATTGGGGGCACAGATACGCAGTATTTT. Protein sequence: CSVGTPIGGTDTQYF.

The chain has TRBV6-6 and TRBJ1-5, with D hard to call. This CDR3 spans 14 amino acids. Germline CDR1 reads MNHNY; CDR2 reads SVGAGI (reference sequence). Trimming shortened V by 6 bases and J by 5 bases, and 14 bases separated the two germline ends. The CDR3 region is CASRGSGSDQPQHF. The DNA of the CDR3 is TGTGCCAGCAGGGGCTCTGGGTCAGATCAGCCCCAGCATTTT.

This chain uses TRBV9 with TRBJ1-1; tentative D call: TRBD1 (5 bases). The V and J ends lost 3 bases and 3 bases respectively, with 15 bases between them. CDR3 length equals 15 residues. Germline lookup yields CDR1 SGDLS and CDR2 YYNGEE. CDR3 sequence (DNA): TGTGCCAGCAGCGGATCCTCGGGGCTTGACACTGAAGCTTTCTTT. Translation: CASSGSSGLDTEAFF.

The J gene is TRBJ2-1, the V gene TRBV7-2; 12 bases fit TRBD2. There are 15 residues in the CDR3. CDR1 and CDR2 from the germline V gene are SGHTA and FQGNSA. V lost 6 bases and J lost 10; bases outside the gene matches: 10. CDR3 sequence: CASSRRTSGVGEQFF. The CDR3 coding sequence is TGTGCCAGCAGTCGACGGACTAGCGGGGTAGGCGAGCAGTTCTTC.

The chain links TRBV10-2 to TRBJ1-6, with D possibly matching TRBD1 (6 bases). V lost 4 bases to trimming and J lost 9 bases, with 7 bases between them. In germline, CDR1 is WSHSY, CDR2 SAAADI. The CDR3 covers 12 residues. CDR3 sequence: CASSGGPSPLHF. CDR3 nucleotide sequence: TGCGCCAGCAGTGGGGGGCCTTCACCCCTCCACTTT.

V is TRBV2 and J is TRBJ1-2, with D unresolved. V lost 1 base and J 5 bases, leaving 8 bases between the germline ends. Germline V gene data show CDR1 as SNHLY and CDR2 as FYNNEI. The CDR3 is made up of 13 amino acids. CDR3 residues: CASSEGAEYGYTF. The CDR3 bases are TGTGCCAGCAGTGAAGGGGCGGAGTATGGCTACACCTTC.

The chain employs TRBV6-5 and TRBJ1-6, with D unclear. Trimming removed 2 bases from V and 10 bases from J, with 9 bases in between. Germline CDR1 MNHEY, CDR2 SVGAGI. The CDR3 is made up of 13 amino acids. The CDR3 DNA follows: TGTGCCAGCAGTTACGACCCCAGCTCACCCCTCCACTTT. It translates to CASSYDPSSPLHF.

V and J are TRBV9 and TRBJ2-3; TRBD2 aligns across 15 bases. The CDR3 contains 20 residues. Germline CDR1 and CDR2: SGDLS and YYNGEE. V was clipped by 0 bases and J by 4 bases; unmatched bases: 12. CDR3 bases: TGTGCCAGCAGCGTAGGCCGAGGACTAGCGGGGGGGCCATCGGCAGATACGCAGTATTTT. Protein: CASSVGRGLAGGPSADTQYF.

A few counts support this clone. This sequence joins TRBV2 and TRBJ1-2, with D possibly matching TRBD1 (5 bases). Per germline, CDR1 SNHLY and CDR2 FYNNEI. The CDR3 covers 13 residues. Trimming pared 6 bases from V and 6 bases from J, leaving 14 bases between. The CDR3 loop is CASRWQGLNGYTF. The CDR3 DNA sequence: TGTGCCAGCAGATGGCAGGGATTGAATGGCTACACCTTC.

In its sample, this clone was seen a few times. The rearrangement links TRBV28 to TRBJ2-7, with 8 bases that match TRBD1. This CDR3 is built from 16 residues. V was clipped by 3 bases and J by 3 bases; unmatched bases: 10. Germline V gives CDR1 MDHEN, CDR2 SYDVKM. The CDR3 spells CASSFPAGTGSYEQYF. The CDR3 nucleotides are TGTGCCAGCAGTTTTCCCGCCGGGACAGGAAGCTACGAGCAGTACTTC.

This chain uses TRBV6-4 with TRBJ1-5, with D tentatively TRBD1 (6 bases). V shed 8 bases and J shed 0 bases, with 17 bases lying between them. The CDR3 spans 16 residues. CDR1 is MRHNA, CDR2 SNTAGT, per germline. The CDR3 DNA is TGTGCCAGCCTTTACTCTAGGGGGATTAGCAATCAGCCCCAGCATTTT. Residues: CASLYSRGISNQPQHF.

This clone was found once. The chain carries TRBV29-1 and TRBJ1-6; D call uncertain. CDR1 is SQVTM and CDR2 is ANQGSEA in the germline V gene. The CDR3 contains 13 residues. V was shortened by 6 bases and J by 8 bases, with 14 bases between the two germline ends. Here the CDR3 reads CSVITSNDSPLHF. The CDR3, as DNA: TGCAGCGTCATAACTAGTAACGATTCACCCCTCCACTTT.

V gene TRBV27 combines with J gene TRBJ1-1; TRBD1 aligns across 7 bases. The germline V gene encodes CDR1 MNHEY and CDR2 SMNVEV (reference sequence). This CDR3 has 13 residues. After removal of 5 bases from V and 3 bases from J, the junction contained 3 bases not matched to a gene. CDR3 sequence: CASSVQGYTEAFF. CDR3 bases: TGTGCCAGCAGTGTACAGGGGTACACTGAAGCTTTCTTT.